This TCR beta chain emerged from a study of human T cells and chemical hapten exposure. Looking at the study overall: Mainly, slight library volume differences in the pool made TCR yields vary.

The time point: patch test 2, 6 weeks after DPC sensitization. Regarding treatment: therapeutic diphenylcyclopropenone sensitization with weekly scalp DPC. Authors' methods: A per-sample median of around 100,000 TCRs was observed, with a range of roughly 23,224 to 700,000. TCRdb re-called the RACE reads with MiXCR, one entry per CDR3 protein. The V and J calls shown here were made by TCRdb, not taken from the authors' results. The data show 65,000 to 100,000 distinct CDR3 sequences, 6.5% to 8% seen once. This clonotype was found many times. Between the trimmed V and J ends, which lost 5 bases and 4 bases, there was a span of 11 bases. The CDR3 covers 14 residues.

The receptor was derived from a woman aged 25 to 45 with alopecia areata. Some clones in this sample may be carry-over from other donors' samples. The sample was whole blood, taken in connection with sensitization to the hapten diphenylcyclopropenone (DPC). The chain carries TRBV12-3 or TRBV12-4 and TRBJ1-4, with TRBD1 as a possible D gene (5 bases). The CDR3 loop is CASSRDGFNEKLFF. CDR3 bases: TGTGCCAGCAGTCGGGACGGATTTAATGAAAAACTGTTTTTT.